This T cell receptor beta chain was identified during a study of neurological immune-mediated disorders. Overall study results and limits: The greatest TCR clonal expansion occurred in HTLV-1-associated myelopathy and the least in multiple sclerosis, which fell below healthy controls.

In TCRdb, the 5' RACE reads were re-called with MiXCR into one record per CDR3 protein. The data show tens of thousands of distinct CDR3 sequences, with less than 15% seen just once and about an eighth held by the top ten. The time point is: longitudinal time-point 3. Volunteers attending a blood bank in Maryland, USA, served as healthy controls. Many counts were recorded for this clonotype. Antigen unknown. The clonotype comes from a man aged 25 to 40 in good health. Source material: PBMCs.

The CDR3, as DNA: TGTGCCTGGAGGGAGGAGGTGGTACTGTTTTTT. This translates into CAWREEVVLFF. The chain is built from TRBV30 and TRBJ1-4; D call uncertain. With 3 bases removed from V and 13 bases from J, the gap between germline ends came to 12 bases. The length of the CDR3 is 11 residues. The germline V gene encodes CDR1 GTSNPN and CDR2 SVGIG (reference sequence).